This TCR beta chain was captured by sequencing in a study of identical twins. V was pared by 7 bases and J by 0 bases, with 22 bases between. The CDR3 consists of 17 residues. Germline V gene data show CDR1 as LGHNT and CDR2 as FRNRAP. On this clonotype: Antigen specificity is unknown.

Unique molecular identifiers were present on cDNA, and template switching added a universal primer site. TCRdb ran MiXCR on the 5' RACE reads and lists one entry per CDR3 protein. In the table there are 300,000 to 400,000 distinct CDR3 sequences, 12% of which are singletons. Study-wide findings and caveats: Zero-insertion analyses could be partly confounded by invariant MAIT and iNKT cells. Within twin pairs, the out-of-frame alpha sequences they shared showed excess low generation probability.

The sample was also linked to a second study, of yellow fever vaccine responses in identical twins.

The sequenced sample was CD8+ T cells sorted from blood. The receptor's source is a woman under 30 in good health. This chain links TRBV12-5 with TRBJ2-7; D is ambiguous. In DNA form, the CDR3 reads TGTGCTAGTGCTACGTACTCTGCTACCATCTACTCCTACGAGCAGTACTTC. Amino acids: CASATYSATIYSYEQYF.